This is a list of T cell receptor beta chains from one sample in a study of blood T cells in healthy people across ages. TCRdb recomputed calls from the 5' RACE reads with MiXCR, one row per CDR3 protein. The table includes fewer than 900,000 distinct CDR3 sequences, approximately 49% detected once. The sample comprised blood. Source of these receptors: a woman aged 55-69 years in good health. Both conserved end residues are trimmed from each CDR3.

CDR3aa	v_gene
AISEFPNEQF	TRBV10-3
ASSLALGTEAF	TRBV7-6
ASSSTGTVSSEQY	TRBV7-2
ASSPQGGTGNTIY	TRBV7-2
ASGTSGSRYQQF	TRBV5-1
ASSRDGTGGEKLF	TRBV4-3
SASAGTEAF	TRBV20-1
ASTEGQGRNQPQH	TRBV28
ASSLAPTGRNSPLH	TRBV27
ASSESRWTVLGYT	TRBV2
ASSPYGTARDNEQF	TRBV28
ASSYATLKQQY	TRBV6-2/TRBV6-3
ASSLGPGTREAEQF	TRBV27
AISEPQGPETQY	TRBV10-3
ASSSPGRLETQY	TRBV28
SAAREATIHHEQF	TRBV20-1
ASSQADPGLAGAQY	TRBV4-1
SAKAGTSYYEQY	TRBV20-1
ASSRRISGRDQETQY	TRBV5-6
SARGLAAAKNIQY	TRBV20-1
ASSQQREGRYNEQF	TRBV4-1
ASSTGTDTFYGYT	TRBV5-1
ASSHPRANVLT	TRBV7-3
ASSFEGELF	TRBV12-3/TRBV12-4
ASSPPLATYNEQY	TRBV18
ASSQGGKGTNEQF	TRBV4-3